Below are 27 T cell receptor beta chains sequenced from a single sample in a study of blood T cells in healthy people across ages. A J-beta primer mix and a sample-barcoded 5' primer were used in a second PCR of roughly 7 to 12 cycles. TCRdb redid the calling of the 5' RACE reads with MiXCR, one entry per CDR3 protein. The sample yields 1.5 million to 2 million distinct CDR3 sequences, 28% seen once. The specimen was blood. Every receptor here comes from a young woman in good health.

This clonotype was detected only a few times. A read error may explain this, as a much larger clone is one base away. The CDR3 spells CVSGLGTGGKSSGANVLTF. Written as DNA, the CDR3 is TGTGTTAGTGGTTTGGGGACAGGGGGCAAGAGCTCTGGGGCCAACGTCCTGACTTTC. V gene TRBV12-5 combines with J gene TRBJ2-6; TRBD1 agrees at 12 bases. Germline CDR1 is LGHNT and CDR2 is FRNRAP. The CDR3 extends over 19 amino acids.

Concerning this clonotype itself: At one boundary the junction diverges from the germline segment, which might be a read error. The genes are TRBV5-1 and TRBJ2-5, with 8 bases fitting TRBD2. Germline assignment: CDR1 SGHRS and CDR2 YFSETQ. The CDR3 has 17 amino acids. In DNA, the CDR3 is TGCACCAGCAGCCGAGGCGGTTTAGCGGGGAATCAAGAGACCCAGTACTTC. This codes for CTSSRGGLAGNQETQYF.

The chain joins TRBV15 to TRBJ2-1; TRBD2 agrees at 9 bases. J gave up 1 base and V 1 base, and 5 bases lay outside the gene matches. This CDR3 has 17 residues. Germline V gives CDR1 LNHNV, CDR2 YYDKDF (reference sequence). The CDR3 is CATSRALLAGSYNEQFF. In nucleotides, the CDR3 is TGTGCCACCAGCAGAGCCCTCCTAGCGGGGTCCTACAATGAGCAGTTCTTC.

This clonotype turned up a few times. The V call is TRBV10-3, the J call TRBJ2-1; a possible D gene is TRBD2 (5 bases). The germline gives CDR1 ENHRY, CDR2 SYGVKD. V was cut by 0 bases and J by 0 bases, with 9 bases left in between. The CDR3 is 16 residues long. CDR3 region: CAISESAEASYNEQFF. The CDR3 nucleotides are TGTGCCATCAGTGAGTCGGCGGAGGCCTCCTACAATGAGCAGTTCTTC.

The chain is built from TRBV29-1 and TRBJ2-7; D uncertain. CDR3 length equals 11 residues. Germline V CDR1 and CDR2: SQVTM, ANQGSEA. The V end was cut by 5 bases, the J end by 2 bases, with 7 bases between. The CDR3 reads CSVPRTYEQYF. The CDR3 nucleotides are TGCAGCGTTCCGAGAACCTACGAGCAGTACTTC.

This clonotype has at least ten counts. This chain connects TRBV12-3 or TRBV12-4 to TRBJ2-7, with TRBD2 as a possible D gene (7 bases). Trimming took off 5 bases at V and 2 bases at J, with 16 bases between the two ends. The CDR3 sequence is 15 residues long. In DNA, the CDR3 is TGTGCCAGCAGTCCGGGGGGCTCGCGAACCTACGAGCAGTACTTC. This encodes CASSPGGSRTYEQYF.

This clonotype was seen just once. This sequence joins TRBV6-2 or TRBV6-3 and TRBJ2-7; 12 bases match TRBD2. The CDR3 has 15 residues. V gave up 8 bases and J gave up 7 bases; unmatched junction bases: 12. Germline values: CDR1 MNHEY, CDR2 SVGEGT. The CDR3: CASRGTSGPPHEQYF. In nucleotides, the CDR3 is TGTGCCAGCCGAGGGACTAGCGGGCCCCCCCATGAGCAGTACTTC.

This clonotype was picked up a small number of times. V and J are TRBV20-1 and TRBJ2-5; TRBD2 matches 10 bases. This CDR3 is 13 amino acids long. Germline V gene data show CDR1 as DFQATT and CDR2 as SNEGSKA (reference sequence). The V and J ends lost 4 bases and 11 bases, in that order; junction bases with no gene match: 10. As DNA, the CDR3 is TGCAGTGCTATAGAGCGGGGGGGCGGTGAGCAGTACTTC. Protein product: CSAIERGGGEQYF.

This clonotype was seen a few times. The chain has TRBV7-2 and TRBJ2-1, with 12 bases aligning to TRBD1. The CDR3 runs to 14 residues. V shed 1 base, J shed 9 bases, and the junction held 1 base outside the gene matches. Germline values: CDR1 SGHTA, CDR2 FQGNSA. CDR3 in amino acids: CASSLGDRGREQFF. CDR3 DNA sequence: TGTGCCAGCAGCTTAGGGGACAGGGGGCGTGAGCAGTTCTTC.

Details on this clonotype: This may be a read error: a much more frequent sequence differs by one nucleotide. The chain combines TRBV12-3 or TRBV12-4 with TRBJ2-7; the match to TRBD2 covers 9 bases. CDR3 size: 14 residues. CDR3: CTSRRAGGLYEQYF. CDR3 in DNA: TGTACCAGCAGAAGAGCGGGAGGTCTCTACGAGCAGTACTTC.

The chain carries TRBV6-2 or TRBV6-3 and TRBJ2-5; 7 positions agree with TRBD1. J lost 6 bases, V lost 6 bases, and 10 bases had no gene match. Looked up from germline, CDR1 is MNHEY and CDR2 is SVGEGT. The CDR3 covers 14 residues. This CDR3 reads CASSVQGTEQTQYF. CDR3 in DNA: TGTGCCAGCAGCGTGCAGGGGACAGAACAGACCCAGTACTTC.

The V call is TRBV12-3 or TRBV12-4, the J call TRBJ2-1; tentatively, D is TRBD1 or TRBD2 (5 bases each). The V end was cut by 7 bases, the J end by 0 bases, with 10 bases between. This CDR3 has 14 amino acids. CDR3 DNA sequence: TGTGCCAGCACCTCCGGGGCCTCCTACAATGAGCAGTTCTTC. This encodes CASTSGASYNEQFF.

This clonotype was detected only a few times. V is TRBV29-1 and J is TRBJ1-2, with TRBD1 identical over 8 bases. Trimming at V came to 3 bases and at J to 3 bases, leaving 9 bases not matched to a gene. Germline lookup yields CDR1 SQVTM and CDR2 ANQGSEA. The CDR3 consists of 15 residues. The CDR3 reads CSVDRGQGLDYGYTF. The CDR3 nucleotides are TGCAGCGTTGACCGCGGACAGGGACTTGACTATGGCTACACCTTC.

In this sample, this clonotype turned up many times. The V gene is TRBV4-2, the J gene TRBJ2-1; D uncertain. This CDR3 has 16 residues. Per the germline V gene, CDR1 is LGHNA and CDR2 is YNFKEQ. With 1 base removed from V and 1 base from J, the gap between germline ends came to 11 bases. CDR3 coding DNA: TGTGCCAGCAGCCAAGCGGCGCAGGCGTCCTACAATGAGCAGTTCTTC. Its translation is CASSQAAQASYNEQFF.

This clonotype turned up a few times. CDR3 protein: CASSSRRLGNTEAFF. The CDR3 DNA reads as TGTGCCAGCAGTTCCAGACGTCTGGGGAACACTGAAGCTTTCTTT. This chain links TRBV6-5 with TRBJ1-1; D unresolved. This CDR3 is 15 amino acids long. V was pared by 4 bases and J by 1 base, with 13 bases between. Germline CDR1 and CDR2: MNHEY and SVGAGI.

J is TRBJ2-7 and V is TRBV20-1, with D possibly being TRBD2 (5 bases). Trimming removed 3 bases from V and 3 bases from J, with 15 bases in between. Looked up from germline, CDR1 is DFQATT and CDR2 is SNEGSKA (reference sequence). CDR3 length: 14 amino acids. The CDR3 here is CSASTGVGVYEQYF. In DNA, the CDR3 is TGCAGTGCTAGTACCGGGGTAGGAGTCTACGAGCAGTACTTC.

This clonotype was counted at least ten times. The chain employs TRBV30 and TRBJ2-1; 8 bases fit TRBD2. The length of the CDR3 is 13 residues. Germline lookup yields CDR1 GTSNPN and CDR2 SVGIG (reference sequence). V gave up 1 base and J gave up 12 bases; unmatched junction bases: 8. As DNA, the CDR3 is TGTGCCTGGAGTGACATAGCGGGGAAGTGGCAGTTCTTC. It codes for CAWSDIAGKWQFF.

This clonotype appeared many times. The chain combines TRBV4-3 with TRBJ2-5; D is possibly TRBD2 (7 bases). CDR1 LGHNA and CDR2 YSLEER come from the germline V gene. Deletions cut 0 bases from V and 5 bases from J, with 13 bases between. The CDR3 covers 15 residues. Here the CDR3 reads CASSQDRGGSETQYF. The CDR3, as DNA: TGCGCCAGCAGCCAAGATAGGGGGGGGTCGGAGACCCAGTACTTC.

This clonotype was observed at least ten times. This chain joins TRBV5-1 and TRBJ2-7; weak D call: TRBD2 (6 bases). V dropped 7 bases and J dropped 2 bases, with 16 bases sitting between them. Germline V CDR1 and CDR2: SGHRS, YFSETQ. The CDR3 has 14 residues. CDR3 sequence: CASGRGTPTYEQYF. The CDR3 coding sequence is TGCGCCAGCGGCCGGGGGACTCCCACCTACGAGCAGTACTTC.

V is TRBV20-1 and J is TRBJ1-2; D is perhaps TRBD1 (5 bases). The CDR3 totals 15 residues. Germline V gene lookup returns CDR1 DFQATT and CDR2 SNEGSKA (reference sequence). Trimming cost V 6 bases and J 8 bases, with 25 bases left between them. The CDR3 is CSAPPGLSTEGGYTF. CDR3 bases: TGCAGTGCCCCGCCGGGACTCTCGACCGAAGGAGGCTACACCTTC.

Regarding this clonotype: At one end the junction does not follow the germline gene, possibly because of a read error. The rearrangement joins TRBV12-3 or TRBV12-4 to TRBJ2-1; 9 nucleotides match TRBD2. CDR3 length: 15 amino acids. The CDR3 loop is CANSVGRGGLYEQFF. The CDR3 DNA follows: TGTGCCAACAGTGTTGGGCGGGGGGGTCTCTATGAGCAGTTCTTC.

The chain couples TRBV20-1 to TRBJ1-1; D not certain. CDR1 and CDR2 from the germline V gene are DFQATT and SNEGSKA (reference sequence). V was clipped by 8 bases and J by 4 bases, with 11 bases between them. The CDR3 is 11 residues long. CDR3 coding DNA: TGCAGTCCCTACCGGGGCACTGAAGCTTTCTTT. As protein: CSPYRGTEAFF.

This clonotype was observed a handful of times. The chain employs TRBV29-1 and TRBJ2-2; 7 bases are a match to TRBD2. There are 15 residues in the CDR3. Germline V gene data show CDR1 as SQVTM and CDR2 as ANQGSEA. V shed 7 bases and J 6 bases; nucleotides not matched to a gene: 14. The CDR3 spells CSALPLGGGPGELFF. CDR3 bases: TGCAGCGCTCTACCCTTGGGGGGAGGGCCCGGGGAGCTGTTTTTT.

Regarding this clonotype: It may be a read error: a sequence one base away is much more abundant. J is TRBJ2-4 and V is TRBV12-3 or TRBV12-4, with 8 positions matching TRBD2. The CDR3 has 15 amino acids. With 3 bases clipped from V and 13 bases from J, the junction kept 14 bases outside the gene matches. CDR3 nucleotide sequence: TGTGCCAGCAGTTTGCCCAGCGGGAGTCACAATGAGCAGTACTTC. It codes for CASSLPSGSHNEQYF.

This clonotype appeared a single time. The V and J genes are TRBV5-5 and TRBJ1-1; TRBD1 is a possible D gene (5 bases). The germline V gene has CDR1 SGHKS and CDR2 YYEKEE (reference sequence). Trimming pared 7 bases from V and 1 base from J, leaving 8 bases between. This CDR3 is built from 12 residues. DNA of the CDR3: TGTGCCAGCGGGGCGAGGAACACTGAAGCTTTCTTT. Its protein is CASGARNTEAFF.

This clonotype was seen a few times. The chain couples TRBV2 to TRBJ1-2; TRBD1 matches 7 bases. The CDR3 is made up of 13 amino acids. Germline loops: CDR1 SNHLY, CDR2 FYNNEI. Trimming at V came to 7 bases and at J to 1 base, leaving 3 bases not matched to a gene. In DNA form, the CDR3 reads TGTGCCAGCATCCCAGGGGGTAACTATGGCTACACCTTC. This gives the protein CASIPGGNYGYTF.

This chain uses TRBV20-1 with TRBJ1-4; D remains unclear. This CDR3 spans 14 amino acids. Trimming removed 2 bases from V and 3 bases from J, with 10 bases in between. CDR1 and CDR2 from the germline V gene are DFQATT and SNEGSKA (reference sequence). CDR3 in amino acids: CSARQPGANEKLFF. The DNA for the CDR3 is TGCAGTGCTAGACAACCCGGAGCTAATGAAAAACTGTTTTTT.